These T cell receptor beta chains were read from a single sample in a study of T cell responses to AZD1222 COVID-19 vaccine. The assay was immunoSEQ multiplex PCR, and TCRdb's table has in-frame clones only and misses some. This sample lists over 130,000 clones; its ten largest clones have over 2%. Sample: peripheral blood. The receptors come from an adult in good health. Both conserved end residues are part of each CDR3. The order of the fields is V gene, D gene, J gene, CDR3 protein, CDR3 DNA. A D gene is named only where the DNA matches it firmly.

>TRBV5-1|-|TRBJ1-1
CASSLVGNFAEAFF
TGCGCCAGCAGCTTGGTAGGGAACTTTGCTGAAGCTTTCTTT
>TRBV5-1|TRBD1|TRBJ2-2
CASSPQGADTGELFF
TGCGCCAGCAGCCCCCAGGGGGCGGACACCGGGGAGCTGTTTTTT
>TRBV6-1|-|TRBJ1-1
CASSEGLEGYTEAFF
TGTGCCAGCAGTGAAGGGCTGGAAGGGTACACTGAAGCTTTCTTT
>TRBV7-8|-|TRBJ2-2
CASSLALGSAGELFF
TGTGCCAGCAGCTTAGCGCTAGGGTCCGCCGGGGAGCTGTTTTTT
>TRBV28|-|TRBJ1-1
CASSLWVTGAFF
TGTGCCAGCAGTTTATGGGTCACGGGAGCTTTCTTT
>TRBV15|-|TRBJ1-1
CATALNTEAFF
TGTGCCACCGCCCTGAACACTGAAGCTTTCTTT
>TRBV30|-|TRBJ1-2
CAWSVRRDLANYGYTF
TGTGCCTGGAGTGTACGCCGTGACCTAGCTAACTATGGCTACACCTTC
>TRBV5-5|-|TRBJ2-7
CASSLGQNYEQYF
TGTGCCAGCAGCTTAGGACAGAACTACGAGCAGTACTTC
>TRBV6-2/TRBV6-3|TRBD1|TRBJ1-1
CASSYPQGAATEAFF
TGTGCCAGCAGTTACCCGCAGGGGGCCGCGACTGAAGCTTTCTTT
>TRBV4-1|-|TRBJ2-5
CASSQEGLLQETQYF
TGCGCCAGCAGCCAAGAAGGACTGCTCCAAGAGACCCAGTACTTC
>TRBV5-1|-|TRBJ1-1
CASSLRPDMNTEAFF
TGCGCCAGCAGCTTGAGGCCAGACATGAACACTGAAGCTTTCTTT
>TRBV2|-|TRBJ1-1
CASSTLSGIAFF
TGTGCCAGCAGTACCCTGTCGGGGATCGCTTTCTTT
>TRBV18|TRBD1|TRBJ2-3
CASSPAGGIADTQYF
TGTGCCAGCTCACCAGCAGGGGGCATCGCAGATACGCAGTATTTT
>TRBV7-3|TRBD2|TRBJ2-7
CASSLSGGEQYF
TGTGCCAGCAGCTTATCGGGGGGCGAGCAGTACTTC
>TRBV4-3|-|TRBJ1-1
CASSQGGRAEAFF
TGCGCCAGCAGCCAGGGGGGTAGGGCTGAAGCTTTCTTT
>TRBV4-2|TRBD2|TRBJ2-1
CASSHRLAGGPGDEQFF
TGTGCCAGCAGCCACCGACTAGCGGGGGGGCCGGGAGATGAGCAGTTCTTC
>TRBV7-9|-|TRBJ2-3
CASSFLDGASADTQYF
TGTGCCAGCAGCTTTCTGGACGGGGCGAGCGCAGATACGCAGTATTTT
>TRBV2|-|TRBJ1-4
CASRPRLRGAGEKLFF
TGTGCCAGCAGGCCAAGGCTTAGAGGGGCCGGGGAAAAACTGTTTTTT
>TRBV19|-|TRBJ2-3
CASRISSGDTQYF
TGTGCCAGTAGGATCTCCTCTGGGGATACGCAGTATTTT
>TRBV5-1|-|TRBJ1-2
CASSLAGQYGYTF
TGCGCCAGCAGCTTGGCCGGGCAGTATGGCTACACCTTC
>TRBV21-1|-|TRBJ2-7
CASRQGFYEQYF
TGTGCCAGCAGGCAGGGGTTCTACGAGCAGTACTTC
>TRBV7-8|-|TRBJ1-2
CASSPFYDPNYGYTF
TGTGCCAGCAGCCCCTTCTATGATCCTAACTATGGCTACACCTTC
>TRBV6-5|-|TRBJ1-6
CASRRSQNSPLHF
TGTGCCAGCAGGCGGTCGCAGAATTCACCCCTCCACTTT
>TRBV6-5|TRBD1|TRBJ1-1
CASRKTTGGTEAFF
TGTGCCAGCAGGAAAACTACAGGGGGGACTGAAGCTTTCTTT
>TRBV6-5|-|TRBJ1-1
CASRGQGPEAFF
TGTGCCAGCAGGGGGCAGGGCCCTGAAGCTTTCTTT
>TRBV6-1|-|TRBJ1-1
CASSEVYRAKAFF
TGTGCCAGCAGTGAAGTGTATAGGGCTAAAGCTTTCTTT
>TRBV27|-|TRBJ2-3
CASSWGRGASTDTQYF
TGTGCCAGCAGTTGGGGTCGGGGGGCTAGCACAGATACGCAGTATTTT
>TRBV18|TRBD2|TRBJ2-4
CASSPRPGLAGENIQYF
TGTGCCAGCTCACCACGACCGGGACTAGCGGGGGAAAACATTCAGTACTTC
>TRBV5-1|TRBD1|TRBJ2-5
CASSFSTGQETQYF
TGCGCCAGCAGCTTTTCGACAGGGCAAGAGACCCAGTACTTC
>TRBV18|-|TRBJ1-1
CASSRVYSEPGLVEAFF
TGTGCCAGCTCACGGGTGTACAGCGAACCTGGGTTGGTTGAAGCTTTCTTT
>TRBV12-3/TRBV12-4|-|TRBJ1-2
CASSFEANYGYTF
TGTGCCAGCAGTTTTGAGGCGAACTATGGCTACACCTTC
>TRBV27|TRBD2|TRBJ2-3
CASSLVGGGVGDTQYF
TGTGCCAGCAGTTTAGTGGGCGGGGGAGTTGGAGATACGCAGTATTTT
>TRBV6-6|-|TRBJ2-7
CASSYSTVGEQYF
TGTGCCAGCAGTTACTCTACCGTGGGGGAGCAGTACTTC
>TRBV28|TRBD2|TRBJ2-7
CASRPTSGGSYEQYF
TGTGCCAGCAGGCCGACTAGCGGGGGCTCTTACGAGCAGTACTTC
>TRBV6-1|TRBD1|TRBJ2-2
CASSEAFGTGNTGELFF
TGTGCCAGCAGTGAAGCGTTCGGGACAGGGAACACCGGGGAGCTGTTTTTT
>TRBV30|TRBD2|TRBJ2-7
CAWSISGGREQYF
TGTGCCTGGAGTATCAGCGGGGGGCGCGAGCAGTACTTC
>TRBV6-6|TRBD1|TRBJ1-3
CASSTLDRGENTIYF
TGTGCCAGCAGTACCTTGGACAGGGGAGAAAACACCATATATTTT
>TRBV4-1|-|TRBJ1-2
CASSQEGVANYGYTF
TGCGCCAGCAGCCAAGAGGGAGTAGCTAACTATGGCTACACCTTC
>TRBV6-1|-|TRBJ2-5
CASKYQTYQETQYF
TGTGCCAGCAAGTACCAGACGTACCAAGAGACCCAGTACTTC
>TRBV10-1|-|TRBJ2-7
CASSESTPGEQYF
TGCGCCAGCAGTGAGTCGACTCCGGGAGAGCAGTACTTC
>TRBV24-1|TRBD1|TRBJ2-3
CATSDSLKGGYTDTQYF
TGTGCCACCAGTGACTCTCTAAAAGGGGGCTACACAGATACGCAGTATTTT
>TRBV2|-|TRBJ1-1
CASSAYTEAFF
TGTGCCAGCAGTGCCTACACTGAAGCTTTCTTT
>TRBV30|TRBD1|TRBJ1-2
CASEQILGQGTYGYTF
TGTGCCTCGGAACAAATTCTGGGACAGGGTACCTATGGCTACACCTTC
>TRBV2|-|TRBJ2-1
CASSYRVYNEQFF
TGTGCCAGCAGCTACAGGGTATACAATGAGCAGTTCTTC